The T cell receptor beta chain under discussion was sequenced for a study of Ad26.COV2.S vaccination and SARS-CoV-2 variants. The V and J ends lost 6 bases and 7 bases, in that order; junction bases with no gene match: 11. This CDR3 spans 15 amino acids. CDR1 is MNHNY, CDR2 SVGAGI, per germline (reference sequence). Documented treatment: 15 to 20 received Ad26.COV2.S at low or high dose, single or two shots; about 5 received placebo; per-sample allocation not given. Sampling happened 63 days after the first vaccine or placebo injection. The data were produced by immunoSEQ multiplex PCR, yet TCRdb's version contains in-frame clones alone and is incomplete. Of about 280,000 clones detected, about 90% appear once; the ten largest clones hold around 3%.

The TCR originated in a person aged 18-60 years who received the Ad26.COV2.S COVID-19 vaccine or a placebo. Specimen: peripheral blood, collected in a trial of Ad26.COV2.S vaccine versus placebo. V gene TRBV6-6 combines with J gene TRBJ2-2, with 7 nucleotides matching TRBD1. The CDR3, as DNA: TGTGCCAGCAGGGCTTGGCAGGGGGTTCTCGGGGAGCTGTTTTTT. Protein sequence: CASRAWQGVLGELFF.